Sequencing of this T cell receptor (beta chain) was carried out in a study of brain T cells in children with intractable seizures. This CDR3 has 15 amino acids. The germline V and J ends were trimmed by 3 bases and 7 bases, with 16 bases remaining between them. Germline CDR1 is MGHRA and CDR2 is YSYEKL. Surgery cases with the highest brain T cell transcript signatures were chosen for sequencing. Before surgery, patients took at least one anti-epileptic drug. The study's findings and limits: Pre- and post-surgery blood differed in depth, so pre-surgery absences may be undersampling.

Of note for this clone: Its antigen remains unidentified.

The assay was immunoSEQ multiplex PCR, and TCRdb's table has in-frame clones only and misses some. The sample has approximately 40,000 clones, 75% to 95% seen once. The TCR originated in a girl aged 2 to 9 with tuberous sclerosis and intractable seizures. The genes are TRBV4-1 and TRBJ1-5, with D perhaps matching TRBD1 (5 bases). The sequenced sample was peripheral blood, obtained at surgery. CDR3 DNA sequence: TGCGCCAGCAGCCATCCCGGGGGGGTAGCCCAGCCCCAGCATTTT. It specifies CASSHPGGVAQPQHF.